This T cell receptor beta chain was retrieved from a study of T-cell reconstitution after alpha-beta-depleted transplantation in children. Study-wide results and limits: As was reported, about two months after transplant, alpha-beta T cells came from several hundred expanded graft clones. Some patients owed their high day-60 TCRbeta diversity to surviving recipient T cells and thymic progenitors. Newly generated T cells supplied most T-cell counts and diversity one year post-transplant.

Unique molecular identifiers were incorporated into the prepared TCRbeta library. TCRdb re-called the PCR reads through MiXCR, storing one row per CDR3 protein. Of fewer than 550,000 distinct CDR3 sequences in the sample, over 9.5% are singletons; the top ten hold around 15%. V lost 1 base and J lost 3, with 8 bases in between. Germline V gene sequence: CDR1 DFQATT, CDR2 SNEGSKA (reference sequence). The CDR3 is 13 amino acids. In regard to this clonotype: The target antigen is unknown.

V is TRBV20-1 and J is TRBJ2-3; tentatively, D is TRBD1 (5 bases). The sequenced sample was PBMCs, mostly from graft donor cells, obtained 180 days after TCRalphabeta/CD19-depleted stem cell transplant. The TCR was taken from a female patient between 2 and 15 years old who had a stem cell transplant for aplastic anemia, so the T cells may come from the graft donor. The CDR3 protein is CSARVAGTDTQYF. CDR3 sequence (DNA): TGCAGTGCTAGAGTGGCAGGGACAGATACGCAGTATTTT.